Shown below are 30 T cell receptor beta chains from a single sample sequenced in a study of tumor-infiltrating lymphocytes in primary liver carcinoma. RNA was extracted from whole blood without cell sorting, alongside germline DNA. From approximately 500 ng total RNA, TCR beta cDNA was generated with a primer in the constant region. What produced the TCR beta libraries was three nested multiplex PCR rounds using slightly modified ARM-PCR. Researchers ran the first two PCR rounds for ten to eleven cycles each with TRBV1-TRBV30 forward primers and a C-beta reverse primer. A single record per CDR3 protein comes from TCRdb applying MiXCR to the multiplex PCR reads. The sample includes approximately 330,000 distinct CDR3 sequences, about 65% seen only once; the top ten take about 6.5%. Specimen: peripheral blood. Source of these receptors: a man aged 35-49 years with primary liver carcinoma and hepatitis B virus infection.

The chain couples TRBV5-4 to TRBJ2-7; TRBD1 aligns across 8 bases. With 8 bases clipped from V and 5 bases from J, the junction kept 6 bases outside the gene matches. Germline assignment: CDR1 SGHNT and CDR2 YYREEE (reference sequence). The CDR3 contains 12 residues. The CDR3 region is CARSMTGDEQYF. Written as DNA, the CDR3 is TGTGCCAGAAGCATGACAGGGGACGAGCAGTACTTC.

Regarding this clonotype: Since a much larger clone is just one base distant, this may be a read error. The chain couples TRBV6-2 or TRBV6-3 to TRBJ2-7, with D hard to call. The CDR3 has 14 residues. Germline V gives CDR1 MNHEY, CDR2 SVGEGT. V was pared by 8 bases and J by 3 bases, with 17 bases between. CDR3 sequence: CASGQPSVSYEQYF. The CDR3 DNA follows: TGTGCCAGCGGCCAACCGTCAGTGAGCTACGAGCAGTACTTC.

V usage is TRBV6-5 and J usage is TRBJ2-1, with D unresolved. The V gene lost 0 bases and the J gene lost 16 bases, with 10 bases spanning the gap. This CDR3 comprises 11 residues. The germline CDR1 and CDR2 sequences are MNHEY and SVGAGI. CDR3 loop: CASSYSLRQFF. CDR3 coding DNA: TGTGCCAGCAGTTACTCGCTTCGGCAATTCTTC.

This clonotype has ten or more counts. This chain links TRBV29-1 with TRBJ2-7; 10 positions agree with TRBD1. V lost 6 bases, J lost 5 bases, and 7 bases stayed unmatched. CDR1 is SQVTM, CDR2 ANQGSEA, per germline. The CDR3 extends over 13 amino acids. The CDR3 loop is CSVKGQGRHEQYF. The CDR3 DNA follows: TGCAGCGTGAAGGGACAGGGGAGGCACGAGCAGTACTTC.

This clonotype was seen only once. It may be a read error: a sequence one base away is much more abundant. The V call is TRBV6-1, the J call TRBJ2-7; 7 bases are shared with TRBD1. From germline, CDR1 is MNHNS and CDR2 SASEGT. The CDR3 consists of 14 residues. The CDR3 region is CASSDRTGMRELYF. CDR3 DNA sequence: TGTGCCAGCAGTGACCGGACAGGTATGCGCGAGCTGTACTTC.

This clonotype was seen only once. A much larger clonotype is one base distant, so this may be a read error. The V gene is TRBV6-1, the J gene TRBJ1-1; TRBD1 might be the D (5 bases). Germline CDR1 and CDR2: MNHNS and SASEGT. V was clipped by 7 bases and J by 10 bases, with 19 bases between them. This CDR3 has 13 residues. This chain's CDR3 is CASIGFQGTVAFF. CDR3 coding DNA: TGTGCCAGCATCGGGTTCCAGGGTACCGTAGCTTTCTTT.

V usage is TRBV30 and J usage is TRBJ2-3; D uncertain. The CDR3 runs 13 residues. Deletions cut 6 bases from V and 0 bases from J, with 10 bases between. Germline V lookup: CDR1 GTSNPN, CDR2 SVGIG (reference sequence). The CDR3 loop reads CACNQGSTDTQYF. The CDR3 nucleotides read TGTGCCTGTAATCAAGGTAGCACAGATACGCAGTATTTT.

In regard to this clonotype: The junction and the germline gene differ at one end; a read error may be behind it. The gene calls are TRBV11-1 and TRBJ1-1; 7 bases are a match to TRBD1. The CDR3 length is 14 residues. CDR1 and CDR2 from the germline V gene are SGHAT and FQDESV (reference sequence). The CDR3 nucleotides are TGTGCCAGCACCTTAGTCGGGACAGACACCGAAGCTTTCTTT. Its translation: CASTLVGTDTEAFF.

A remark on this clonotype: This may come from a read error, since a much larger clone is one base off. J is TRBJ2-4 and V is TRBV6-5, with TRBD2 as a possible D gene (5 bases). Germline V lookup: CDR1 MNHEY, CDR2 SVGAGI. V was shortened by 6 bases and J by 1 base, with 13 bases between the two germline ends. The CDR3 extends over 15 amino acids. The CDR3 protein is CASRLSGVAKNIQYF. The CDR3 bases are TGTGCCAGCAGACTCAGCGGAGTGGCCAAAAACATTCAGTACTTC.

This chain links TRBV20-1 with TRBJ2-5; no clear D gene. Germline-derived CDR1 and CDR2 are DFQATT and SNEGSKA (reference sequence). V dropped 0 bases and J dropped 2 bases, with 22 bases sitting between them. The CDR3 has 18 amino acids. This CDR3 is CSARDSGRAESFQETQYF. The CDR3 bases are TGCAGTGCTAGAGATAGTGGAAGAGCAGAGAGTTTTCAAGAGACCCAGTACTTC.

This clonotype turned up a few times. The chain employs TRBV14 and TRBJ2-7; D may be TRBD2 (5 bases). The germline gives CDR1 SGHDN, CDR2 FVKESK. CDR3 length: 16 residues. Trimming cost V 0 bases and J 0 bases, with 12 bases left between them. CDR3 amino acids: CASSQDQAGNSYEQYF. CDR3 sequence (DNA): TGTGCCAGCAGCCAAGATCAGGCGGGTAACTCCTACGAGCAGTACTTC. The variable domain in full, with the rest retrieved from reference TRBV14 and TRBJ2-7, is EAGVTQFPSHSVIEKGQTVTLRCDPISGHDNLYWYRRVMGKEIKFLLHFVKESKQDESGMPNNRFLAERTGGTYSTLKVQPAELEDSGVYFCASSQDQAGNSYEQYFGPGTRLTVT.

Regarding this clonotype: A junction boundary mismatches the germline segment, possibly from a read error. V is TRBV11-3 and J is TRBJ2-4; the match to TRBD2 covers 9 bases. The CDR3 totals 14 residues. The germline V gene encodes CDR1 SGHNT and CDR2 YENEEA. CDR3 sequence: CTNSSASSGDILYF. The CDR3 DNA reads TGTACCAACAGCTCCGCATCTAGCGGGGACATTCTGTACTTC.

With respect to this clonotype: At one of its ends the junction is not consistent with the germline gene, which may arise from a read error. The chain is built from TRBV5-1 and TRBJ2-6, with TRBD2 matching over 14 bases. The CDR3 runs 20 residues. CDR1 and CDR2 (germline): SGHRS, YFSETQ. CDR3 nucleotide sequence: TGCGCCAGAAGCCCCGGGACTAGCGGGAGTCTAATCTCTGGAGCCAACGTCCTGACTTTC. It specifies CARSPGTSGSLISGANVLTF.

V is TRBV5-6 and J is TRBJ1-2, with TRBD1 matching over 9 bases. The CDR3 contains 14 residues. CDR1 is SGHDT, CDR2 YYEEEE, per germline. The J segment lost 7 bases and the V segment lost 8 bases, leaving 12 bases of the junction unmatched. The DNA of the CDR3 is TGTGCCAGGAGCCTAGTACAGGGGGCAGGTGGCTACACCTTC. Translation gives CARSLVQGAGGYTF.

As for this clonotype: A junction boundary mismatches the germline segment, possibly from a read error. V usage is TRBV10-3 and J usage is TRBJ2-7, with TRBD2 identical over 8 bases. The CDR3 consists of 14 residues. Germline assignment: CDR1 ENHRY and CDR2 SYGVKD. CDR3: CGITPGLGAYEQYF. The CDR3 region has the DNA TGTGGCATCACCCCGGGACTAGGAGCCTACGAGCAGTATTTC.

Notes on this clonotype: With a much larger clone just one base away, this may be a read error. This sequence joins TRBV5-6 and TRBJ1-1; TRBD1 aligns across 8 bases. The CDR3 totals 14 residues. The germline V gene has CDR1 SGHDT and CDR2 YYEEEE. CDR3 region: CTSSPTGAQREAFF. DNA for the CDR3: TGTACCAGCAGCCCGACAGGGGCCCAGAGGGAAGCTTTCTTT.

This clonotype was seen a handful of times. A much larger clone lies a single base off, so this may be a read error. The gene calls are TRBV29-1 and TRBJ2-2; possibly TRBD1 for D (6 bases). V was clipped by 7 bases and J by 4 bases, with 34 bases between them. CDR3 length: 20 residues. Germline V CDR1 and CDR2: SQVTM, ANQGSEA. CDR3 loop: CSARIRTVTVRSGSTGELFF. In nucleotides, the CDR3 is TGCAGCGCCCGGATCCGGACAGTAACTGTAAGGTCAGGAAGCACCGGGGAGCTGTTTTTT.

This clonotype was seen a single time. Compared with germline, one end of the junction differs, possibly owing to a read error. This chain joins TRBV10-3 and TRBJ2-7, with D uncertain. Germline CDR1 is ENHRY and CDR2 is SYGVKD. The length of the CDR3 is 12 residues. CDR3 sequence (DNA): TGTCACATCAGTGAGTCGGCGAGCCTTTGGTTCTTC. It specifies CHISESASLWFF.

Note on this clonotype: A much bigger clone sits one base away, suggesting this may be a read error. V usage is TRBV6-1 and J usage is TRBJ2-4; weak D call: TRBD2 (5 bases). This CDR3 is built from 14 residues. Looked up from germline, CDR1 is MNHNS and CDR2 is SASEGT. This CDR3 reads CVSSETEDVHIQYF. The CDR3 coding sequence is TGTGTCAGCAGTGAGACGGAGGATGTACACATTCAGTACTTC.

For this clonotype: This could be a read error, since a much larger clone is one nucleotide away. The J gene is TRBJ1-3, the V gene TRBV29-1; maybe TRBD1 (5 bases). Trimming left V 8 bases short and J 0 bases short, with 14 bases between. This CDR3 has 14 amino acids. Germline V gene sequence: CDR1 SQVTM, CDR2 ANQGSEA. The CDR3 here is CSTRAGSSGNTIYF. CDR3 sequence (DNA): TGCAGCACCAGGGCAGGAAGCTCTGGAAACACCATATATTTT.

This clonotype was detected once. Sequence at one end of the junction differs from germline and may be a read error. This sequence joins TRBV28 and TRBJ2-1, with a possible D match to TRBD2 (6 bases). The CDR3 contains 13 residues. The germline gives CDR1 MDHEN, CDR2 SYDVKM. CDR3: CVSGSGVINEQFF. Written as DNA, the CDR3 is TGTGTCAGCGGGTCTGGGGTAATCAATGAGCAGTTCTTC.

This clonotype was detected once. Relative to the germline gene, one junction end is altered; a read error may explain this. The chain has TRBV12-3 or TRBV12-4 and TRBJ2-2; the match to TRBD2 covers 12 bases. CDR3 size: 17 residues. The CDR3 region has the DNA TGTGCCAGCAGCCTGACTAGCGGGAGAGGAGACACAGGGGAGCTGTTTTTT. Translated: CASSLTSGRGDTGELFF.

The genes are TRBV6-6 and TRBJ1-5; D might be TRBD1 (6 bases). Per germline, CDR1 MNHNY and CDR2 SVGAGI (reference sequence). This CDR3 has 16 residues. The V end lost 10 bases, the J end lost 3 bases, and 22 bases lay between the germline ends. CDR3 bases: TGTGCCAACAGGTCTTTCTGGACAGTCCCCAATCAGCCCCAGCATTTT. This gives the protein CANRSFWTVPNQPQHF.

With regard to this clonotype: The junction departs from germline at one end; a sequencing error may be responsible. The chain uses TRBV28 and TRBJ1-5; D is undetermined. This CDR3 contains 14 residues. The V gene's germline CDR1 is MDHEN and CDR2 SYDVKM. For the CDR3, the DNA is TGTGCCAGCAATTTAGCCAGGAGCAATCAGCCCCAGCATTTT. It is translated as CASNLARSNQPQHF. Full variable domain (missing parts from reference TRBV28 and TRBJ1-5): DVKVTQSSRYLVKRTGEKVFLECVQDMDHENMFWYRQDPGLGLRLIYFSYDVKMKEKGDIPEGYSVSREKKERFSLILESASTNQTSMYLCASNLARSNQPQHFGDGTRLSIL.

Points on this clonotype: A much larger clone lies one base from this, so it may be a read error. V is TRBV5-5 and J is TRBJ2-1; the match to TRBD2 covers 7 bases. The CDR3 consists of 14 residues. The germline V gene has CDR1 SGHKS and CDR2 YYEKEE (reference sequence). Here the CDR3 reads CAGSLPLADNEQFF. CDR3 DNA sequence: TGTGCCGGCAGCCTCCCCCTAGCGGACAATGAGCAGTTCTTC. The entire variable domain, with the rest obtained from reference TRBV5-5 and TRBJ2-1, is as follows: DAGVTQSPTHLIKTRGQQVTLRCSPISGHKSVSWYQQVLGQGPQFIFQYYEKEERGRGNFPDRFSARQFPNYSSELNVNALLLGDSALYLCAGSLPLADNEQFFGPGTRLTVL.

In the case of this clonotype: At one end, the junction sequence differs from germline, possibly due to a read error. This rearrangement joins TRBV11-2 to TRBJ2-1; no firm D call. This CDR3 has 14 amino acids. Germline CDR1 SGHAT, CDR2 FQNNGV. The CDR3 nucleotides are TGTGCCAGTAGCTTTCGTCTAGTGGGGAATGAGCAGCTCTTC. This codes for CASSFRLVGNEQLF.

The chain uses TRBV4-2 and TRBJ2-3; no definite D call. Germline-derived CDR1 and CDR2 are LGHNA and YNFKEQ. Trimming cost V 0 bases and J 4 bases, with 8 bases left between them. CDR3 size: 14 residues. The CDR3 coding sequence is TGTGCCAGCAGCCAAGATTTAAGGCCAGATACGCAGTATTTT. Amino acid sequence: CASSQDLRPDTQYF.

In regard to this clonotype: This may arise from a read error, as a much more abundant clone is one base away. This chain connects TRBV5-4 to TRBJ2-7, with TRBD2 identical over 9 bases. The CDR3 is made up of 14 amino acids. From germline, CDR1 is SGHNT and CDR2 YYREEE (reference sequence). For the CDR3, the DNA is TGTGCCAGCAGCTCCCGGTTAGCGGGAGTCGAGCACTACTTC. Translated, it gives CASSSRLAGVEHYF. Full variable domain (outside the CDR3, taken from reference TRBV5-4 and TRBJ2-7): ETGVTQSPTHLIKTRGQQVTLRCSSQSGHNTVSWYQQALGQGPQFIFQYYREEENGRGNFPPRFSGLQFPNYSSELNVNALELDDSALYLCASSSRLAGVEHYFGPGTRLTVT.

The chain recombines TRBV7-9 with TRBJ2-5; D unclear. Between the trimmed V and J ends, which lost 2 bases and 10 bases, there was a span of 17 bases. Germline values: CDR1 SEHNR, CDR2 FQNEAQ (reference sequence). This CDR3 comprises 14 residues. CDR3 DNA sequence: TGTGCCAGCAGCTTAATTCCCACCATATGGGGCCAGTACTTC. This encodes CASSLIPTIWGQYF. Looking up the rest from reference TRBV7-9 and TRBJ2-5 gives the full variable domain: DTGVSQNPRHKITKRGQNVTFRCDPISEHNRLYWYRQTLGQGPEFLTYFQNEAQLEKSRLLSDRFSAERPKGSFSTLEIQRTEQGDSAMYLCASSLIPTIWGQYFGPGTRLLVL.

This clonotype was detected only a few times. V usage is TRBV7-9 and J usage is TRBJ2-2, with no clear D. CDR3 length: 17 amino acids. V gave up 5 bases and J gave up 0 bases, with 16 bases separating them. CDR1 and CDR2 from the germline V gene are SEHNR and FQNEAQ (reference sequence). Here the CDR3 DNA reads TGTGCCAGCAGCCCGTCCTTACCACACGCGAACACCGGGGAGCTGTTTTTT. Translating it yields CASSPSLPHANTGELFF.